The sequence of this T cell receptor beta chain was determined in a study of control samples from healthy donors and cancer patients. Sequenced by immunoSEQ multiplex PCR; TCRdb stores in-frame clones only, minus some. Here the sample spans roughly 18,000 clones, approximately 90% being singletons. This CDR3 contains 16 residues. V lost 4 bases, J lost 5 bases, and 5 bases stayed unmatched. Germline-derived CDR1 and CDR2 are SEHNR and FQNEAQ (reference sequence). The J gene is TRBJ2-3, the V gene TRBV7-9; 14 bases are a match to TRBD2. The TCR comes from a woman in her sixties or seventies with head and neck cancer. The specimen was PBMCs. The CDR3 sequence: CASSWGLAGAVDTQYF. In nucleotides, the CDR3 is TGTGCCAGCAGCTGGGGACTAGCGGGAGCGGTAGATACGCAGTATTTT.